The 25 T cell receptor beta chains listed next were all sequenced from one sample in a study of identifying expanded T cells in peripheral blood. Repertoires were generated with immunoSEQ multiplex PCR, while TCRdb's copy carries only in-frame clones and drops some. The profile covers about 100,000 clones, with 80% to 90% appearing a single time and roughly 6% taken by the ten largest. The specimen sequenced was blood. Source of these receptors: a person between 18 and 69 years old in good health.

The J gene is TRBJ1-1, the V gene TRBV6-4; tentatively, D is TRBD1 (5 bases). The CDR3 extends over 16 amino acids. Looked up from germline, CDR1 is MRHNA and CDR2 is SNTAGT. V lost 6 bases to trimming and J lost 1 base, with 18 bases between them. The CDR3 nucleotides read TGTGCCAGCAGCCTGGGGCGAACACAGAGGAACACTGAAGCTTTCTTT. Amino acid sequence: CASSLGRTQRNTEAFF.

A single count supports this clone. This chain connects TRBV4-1 to TRBJ2-2; no firm D call. The CDR3 consists of 13 residues. CDR1 and CDR2 from the germline V gene are MGHRA and YSYEKL. Trimming pared 0 bases from V and 7 bases from J, leaving 6 bases between. As DNA, the CDR3 is TGCGCCAGCAGCCAAGAGGGCATCGGGGAGCTGTTTTTT. Amino acids: CASSQEGIGELFF.

V gene TRBV7-9 combines with J gene TRBJ1-1; 8 bases match TRBD1. Germline CDR1 is SEHNR and CDR2 is FQNEAQ (reference sequence). CDR3 length: 14 amino acids. The ends lost 5 bases at V and 3 bases at J; junction bases unmatched: 5. In nucleotides, the CDR3 is TGTGCCAGCAGCCCACAGGGGGGGGACACTGAAGCTTTCTTT. This encodes CASSPQGGDTEAFF. Using reference TRBV7-9 and TRBJ1-1 for the parts outside the CDR3, the full variable domain is DTGVSQNPRHKITKRGQNVTFRCDPISEHNRLYWYRQTLGQGPEFLTYFQNEAQLEKSRLLSDRFSAERPKGSFSTLEIQRTEQGDSAMYLCASSPQGGDTEAFFGQGTRLTVV.

This sequence joins TRBV9 and TRBJ2-7; D might be TRBD1 (6 bases). Germline V gene lookup returns CDR1 SGDLS and CDR2 YYNGEE. V was trimmed by 0 bases and J by 3 bases, leaving 16 bases between them. There are 16 residues in the CDR3. The CDR3 region has the DNA TGTGCCAGCAGCGTAGCCCACAGAACAGGGATCTACGAGCAGTACTTC. Translation: CASSVAHRTGIYEQYF.

This chain joins TRBV15 and TRBJ1-1; D remains ambiguous. The CDR3 has 15 amino acids. V shed 0 bases and J shed 2 bases, with 10 bases lying between them. The germline gives CDR1 LNHNV, CDR2 YYDKDF (reference sequence). As DNA, the CDR3 is TGTGCCACCAGCAGAGATTCGAACAGAAACACTGAAGCTTTCTTT. Encoded protein: CATSRDSNRNTEAFF.

The CDR3 region is CASRRVLTYGYTF. CDR3 nucleotide sequence: TGTGCCAGTAGAAGGGTGCTGACCTATGGCTACACCTTC. This sequence joins TRBV19 and TRBJ1-2, with D uncertain. The CDR3 is 13 amino acids. V lost 6 bases and J 4 bases, leaving 12 bases between the germline ends. Germline CDR1 is LNHDA and CDR2 is SQIVND (reference sequence).

This sequence joins TRBV30 and TRBJ2-5, with D unresolved. This CDR3 is built from 12 residues. Trimming stripped 1 base from V and 5 bases from J, with 8 bases between. Germline CDR1 reads GTSNPN; CDR2 reads SVGIG (reference sequence). CDR3 DNA sequence: TGTGCCTGGAGTGGACATTTGGAGACCCAGTACTTC. It encodes CAWSGHLETQYF.

This rearrangement joins TRBV6-6 to TRBJ2-5, with TRBD1 as a possible D gene (5 bases). The ends were cut back, 2 bases at V and 5 bases at J, with 18 bases in the middle. CDR3 size: 16 residues. From germline, CDR1 is MNHNY and CDR2 SVGAGI (reference sequence). The CDR3 is CASSYDARELGETQYF. The CDR3 DNA sequence: TGTGCCAGCAGTTACGACGCCAGGGAATTGGGCGAGACCCAGTACTTC.

The V call is TRBV6-5, the J call TRBJ2-1; the D gene is possibly TRBD2 (6 bases). The CDR3 is 15 amino acids. The V end lost 2 bases, the J end lost 7 bases, and 15 bases lay between the germline ends. Germline V gives CDR1 MNHEY, CDR2 SVGAGI. CDR3 in amino acids: CASSYVRAGKNEQFF. The CDR3 coding sequence is TGTGCCAGCAGTTACGTACGGGCGGGGAAGAATGAGCAGTTCTTC.

This clone showed up just once. The genes are TRBV29-1 and TRBJ1-4; TRBD1 aligns across 8 bases. This CDR3 region has 12 residues. V lost 4 bases and J lost 6; bases outside the gene matches: 1. CDR1 and CDR2 from the germline V gene are SQVTM and ANQGSEA. The CDR3 is CSVAGGDEKLFF. The CDR3 nucleotides read TGCAGCGTTGCAGGGGGCGATGAAAAACTGTTTTTT. The full variable domain, its missing parts supplied by reference TRBV29-1 and TRBJ1-4, is SAVISQKPSRDICQRGTSLTIQCQVDSQVTMMFWYRQQPGQSLTLIATANQGSEATYESGFVIDKFPISRPNLTFSTLTVSNMSPEDSSIYLCSVAGGDEKLFFGSGTQLSVL.

V and J are TRBV19 and TRBJ1-3; D gene ambiguous. Germline CDR1 reads LNHDA; CDR2 reads SQIVND (reference sequence). CDR3 length: 13 residues. V lost 6 bases to trimming and J lost 3 bases, with 9 bases between them. The CDR3 sequence: CASRVQVGNTIYF. CDR3 DNA: TGTGCCAGTAGGGTACAAGTTGGAAACACCATATATTTT. Supplemented by reference TRBV19 and TRBJ1-3, the full variable domain reads DGGITQSPKYLFRKEGQNVTLSCEQNLNHDAMYWYRQDPGQGLRLIYYSQIVNDFQKGDIAEGYSVSREKKESFPLTVTSAQKNPTAFYLCASRVQVGNTIYFGEGSWLTVV.

The rearrangement links TRBV7-9 to TRBJ2-3; 9 bases match TRBD2. V dropped 4 bases and J dropped 0; count of bases not matched to a gene: 8. This CDR3 comprises 17 residues. Germline-derived CDR1 and CDR2 are SEHNR and FQNEAQ (reference sequence). The CDR3 spells CASSSPKTSGSTDTQYF. As DNA, the CDR3 is TGTGCCAGCAGCTCACCCAAGACTAGCGGCAGCACAGATACGCAGTATTTT.

The J gene is TRBJ1-1, the V gene TRBV7-2; D might be TRBD1 (5 bases). Trimming stripped 5 bases from V and 12 bases from J, with 19 bases between. The CDR3 loop spans 13 amino acids. Germline V gives CDR1 SGHTA, CDR2 FQGNSA. The CDR3 DNA reads TGTGCCAGCAGCCCGGGGCCCGGTGCTAGCACTTTCTTT. Protein product: CASSPGPGASTFF.

This chain links TRBV6-1 with TRBJ1-6; 10 bases fit TRBD1. CDR3 size: 20 residues. Germline-derived CDR1 and CDR2 are MNHNS and SASEGT. J lost 5 bases, V lost 4 bases, and 17 bases had no gene match. This CDR3 is CASSVMGGQGLTGNNSPLHF. CDR3 DNA: TGTGCCAGCAGTGTCATGGGGGGACAGGGGTTGACGGGGAATAATTCACCCCTCCACTTT.

V is TRBV27 and J is TRBJ2-3; the D gene is possibly TRBD2 (6 bases). Per the germline V gene, CDR1 is MNHEY and CDR2 is SMNVEV (reference sequence). Trimming stripped 5 bases from V and 2 bases from J, with 11 bases between. The CDR3 sequence is 14 residues long. CDR3 DNA sequence: TGTGCCAGCAGTCAGGGACTTACCACAGATACGCAGTATTTT. It encodes CASSQGLTTDTQYF.

The gene calls are TRBV19 and TRBJ1-3; maybe TRBD1 (6 bases). The CDR3 totals 14 residues. With 5 bases removed from V and 3 bases from J, the gap between germline ends came to 11 bases. Germline V gene lookup returns CDR1 LNHDA and CDR2 SQIVND (reference sequence). CDR3 in amino acids: CASSLQGSGNTIYF. The CDR3 DNA sequence: TGTGCCAGTAGTCTTCAGGGGAGTGGAAACACCATATATTTT.

This clone was seen only a few times. The gene calls are TRBV6-4 and TRBJ2-3, with a possible D match to TRBD2 (6 bases). The CDR3 runs 14 residues. CDR1 is MRHNA, CDR2 SNTAGT, per germline. V lost 3 bases to trimming and J lost 4 bases, with 11 bases between them. CDR3 residues: CASSETGEADTQYF. The CDR3 DNA follows: TGTGCCAGCAGTGAGACCGGGGAGGCAGATACGCAGTATTTT.

The genes are TRBV6-6 and TRBJ1-4; no definite D call. This CDR3 has 16 residues. The V end lost 1 base, the J end lost 8 bases, and 17 bases lay between the germline ends. The germline CDR1 and CDR2 sequences are MNHNY and SVGAGI (reference sequence). In DNA, the CDR3 is TGTGCCAGCAGTTACTTATCCTTCTGGCAGGAGGAAAAACTGTTTTTT. Residues: CASSYLSFWQEEKLFF.

This rearrangement joins TRBV30 to TRBJ1-2; perhaps TRBD1 as D (5 bases). The CDR3 is 13 residues long. V lost 2 bases and J 4 bases, leaving 11 bases between the germline ends. Germline CDR1 and CDR2: GTSNPN and SVGIG (reference sequence). CDR3 sequence reads: CAWSRDSFYGYTF. The CDR3 nucleotides read TGTGCCTGGAGTCGCGACAGCTTCTATGGCTACACCTTC.

The rearrangement uses TRBV4-3 and TRBJ2-7; 11 nucleotides match TRBD2. The V gene end was trimmed by 0 bases and the J gene end by 2 bases; junction bases not matched to a gene: 6. CDR3 length equals 17 residues. Germline V lookup: CDR1 LGHNA, CDR2 YSLEER. DNA for the CDR3: TGCGCCAGCAGCCAAGATATTGGGACTAGCGGTACCTACGAGCAGTACTTC. Amino acids: CASSQDIGTSGTYEQYF.

This chain connects TRBV7-2 to TRBJ1-2; D unclear. Germline-derived CDR1 and CDR2 are SGHTA and FQGNSA. The CDR3 runs 15 residues. The ends were cut back, 0 bases at V and 4 bases at J, with 12 bases in the middle. The CDR3 DNA sequence: TGTGCCAGCAGCTTAGCCGGAACCCGATCCTATGGCTACACCTTC. This sequence encodes CASSLAGTRSYGYTF.

V is TRBV21-1 and J is TRBJ2-1; the table's D gene call, TRBD2, was not cross checked with the DNA. TRBV21-1 is designated a pseudogene. This CDR3 spans 17 amino acids. This CDR3 reads CASSKAGREGPYNEQFF. In DNA, the CDR3 is TGTGCCAGCAGCAAAGCCGGGCGGGAGGGGCCCTACAATGAGCAGTTCTTC.

The rearrangement links TRBV13 to TRBJ2-1; D is possibly TRBD2 (6 bases). There are 13 residues in the CDR3. With 6 bases removed from V and 6 bases from J, the gap between germline ends came to 12 bases. The germline V gene has CDR1 PRHDT and CDR2 FYEKMQ (reference sequence). CDR3: CASSSGTANEQFF. DNA for the CDR3: TGTGCCAGCAGTTCCGGGACTGCCAATGAGCAGTTCTTC.

V usage is TRBV29-1 and J usage is TRBJ2-4; a possible D gene is TRBD1 (6 bases). This CDR3 has 19 residues. V gave up 3 bases and J gave up 0 bases, with 24 bases separating them. Germline V gene sequence: CDR1 SQVTM, CDR2 ANQGSEA. The DNA of the CDR3 is TGCAGCGTTGAGGGGGACATTAATACAACGGGGCTAGCCAAAAACATTCAGTACTTC. Its translation is CSVEGDINTTGLAKNIQYF. Full variable domain (missing parts from reference TRBV29-1 and TRBJ2-4): SAVISQKPSRDICQRGTSLTIQCQVDSQVTMMFWYRQQPGQSLTLIATANQGSEATYESGFVIDKFPISRPNLTFSTLTVSNMSPEDSSIYLCSVEGDINTTGLAKNIQYFGAGTRLSVL.

In nucleotides, the CDR3 is TGTGCCAGCAGTTACGGTAGAGAGTACGAGCAGTACTTC. Its translation: CASSYGREYEQYF. V usage is TRBV6-5 and J usage is TRBJ2-7; no clear D gene. Germline V gives CDR1 MNHEY, CDR2 SVGAGI. V dropped 2 bases and J dropped 4 bases, with 9 bases sitting between them. The CDR3 is 13 residues long.